The entry below describes one TCR beta chain. The data derive from a study of T cells in tumors after PD-1 blockade. Germline V gene data show CDR1 as LNHDA and CDR2 as SQIVND (reference sequence). The V end lost 9 bases, the J end lost 4 bases, and 13 bases lay between the germline ends. This CDR3 comprises 13 residues. Only in-frame clones appear in the TCRdb table, and some are missing; sequencing was by immunoSEQ multiplex PCR. The data contain tens of thousands of clones, just under 80% of them singletons. The sequencing here drew on PBMCs, taken before anti-PD-1 treatment. This receptor was identified in a human donor with basal cell carcinoma. The V and J genes are TRBV19 and TRBJ1-5; D is possibly TRBD1 (6 bases). CDR3 in DNA: TGTGCCAGCGGGGGCAGGGTGAATCAGCCCCAGCATTTT. This translates into CASGGRVNQPQHF.